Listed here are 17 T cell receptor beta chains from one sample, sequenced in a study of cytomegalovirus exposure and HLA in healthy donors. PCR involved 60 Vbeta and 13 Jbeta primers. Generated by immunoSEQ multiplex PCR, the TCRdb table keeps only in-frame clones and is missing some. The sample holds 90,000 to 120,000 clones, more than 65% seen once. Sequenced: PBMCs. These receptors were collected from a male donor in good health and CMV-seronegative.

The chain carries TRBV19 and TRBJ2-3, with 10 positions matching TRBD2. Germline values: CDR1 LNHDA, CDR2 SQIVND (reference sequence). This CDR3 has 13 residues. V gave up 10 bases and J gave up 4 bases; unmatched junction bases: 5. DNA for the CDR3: TGTGCCACTTCTAGCGGGAGCGCAGATACGCAGTATTTT. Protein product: CATSSGSADTQYF.

The chain's CDR3 is CALGTGGQETQYF. DNA for the CDR3: TGTGCCCTCGGAACGGGAGGGCAAGAGACCCAGTACTTC. The rearrangement uses TRBV28 and TRBJ2-5, with 8 bases lining up with TRBD2. Germline V gene data show CDR1 as MDHEN and CDR2 as SYDVKM. Losses at the gene ends were 11 bases for V and 2 bases for J; bases not matched to a gene: 7. This CDR3 is built from 13 residues.

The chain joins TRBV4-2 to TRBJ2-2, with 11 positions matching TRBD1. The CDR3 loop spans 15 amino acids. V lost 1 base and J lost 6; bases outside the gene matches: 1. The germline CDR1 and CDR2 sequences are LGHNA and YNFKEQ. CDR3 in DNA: TGTGCCAGCAGCCAAGGGACAGGGGGCGCCGGGGAGCTGTTTTTT. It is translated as CASSQGTGGAGELFF.

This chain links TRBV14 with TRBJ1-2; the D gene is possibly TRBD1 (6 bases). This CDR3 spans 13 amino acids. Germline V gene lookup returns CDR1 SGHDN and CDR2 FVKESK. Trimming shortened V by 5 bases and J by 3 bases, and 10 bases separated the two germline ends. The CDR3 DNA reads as TGTGCCAGCAGCTTGGACAGCTACTATGGCTACACCTTC. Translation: CASSLDSYYGYTF.

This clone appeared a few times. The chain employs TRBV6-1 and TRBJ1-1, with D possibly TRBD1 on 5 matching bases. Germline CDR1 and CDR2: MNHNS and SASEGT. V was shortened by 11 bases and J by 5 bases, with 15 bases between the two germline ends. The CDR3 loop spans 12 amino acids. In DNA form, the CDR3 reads TGTGCCGGGGGGACGCGGCAAACTGAAGCTTTCTTT. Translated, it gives CAGGTRQTEAFF.

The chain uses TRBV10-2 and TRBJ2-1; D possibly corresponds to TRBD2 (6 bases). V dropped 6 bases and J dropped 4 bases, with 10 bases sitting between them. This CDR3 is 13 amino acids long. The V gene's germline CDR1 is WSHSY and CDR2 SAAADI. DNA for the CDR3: TGCGCCAGCAGCAAGGGGACTTACAATGAGCAGTTCTTC. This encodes CASSKGTYNEQFF.

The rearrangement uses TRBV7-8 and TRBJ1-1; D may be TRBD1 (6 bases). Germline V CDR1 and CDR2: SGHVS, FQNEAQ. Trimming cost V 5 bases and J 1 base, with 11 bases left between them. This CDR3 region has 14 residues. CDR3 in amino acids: CASSHKTGNTEAFF. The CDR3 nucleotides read TGTGCCAGCAGCCACAAGACAGGGAACACTGAAGCTTTCTTT. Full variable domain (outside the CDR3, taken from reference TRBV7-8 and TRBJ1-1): GAGVSQSPRYKVAKRGQDVALRCDPISGHVSLFWYQQALGQGPEFLTYFQNEAQLDKSGLPSDRFFAERPEGSVSTLKIQRTQQEDSAVYLCASSHKTGNTEAFFGQGTRLTVV.

The CDR3: CASSLGLAGGFVEQFF. The CDR3 DNA is TGTGCCAGCAGCTTAGGACTAGCGGGAGGGTTCGTTGAGCAGTTCTTC. The chain combines TRBV7-6 with TRBJ2-1, with 14 bases identical to TRBD2. CDR3 length: 16 residues. Germline V gene sequence: CDR1 SGHVS, CDR2 FNYEAQ. Unmatched junction bases numbered 5, after V lost 1 base and J lost 9 bases.

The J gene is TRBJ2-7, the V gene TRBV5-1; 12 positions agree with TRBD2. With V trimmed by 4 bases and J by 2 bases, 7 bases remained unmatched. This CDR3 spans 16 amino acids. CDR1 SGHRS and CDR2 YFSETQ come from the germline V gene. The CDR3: CASSRWTSGTTYEQYF. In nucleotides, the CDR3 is TGCGCCAGCAGCAGATGGACTAGCGGGACTACCTACGAGCAGTACTTC.

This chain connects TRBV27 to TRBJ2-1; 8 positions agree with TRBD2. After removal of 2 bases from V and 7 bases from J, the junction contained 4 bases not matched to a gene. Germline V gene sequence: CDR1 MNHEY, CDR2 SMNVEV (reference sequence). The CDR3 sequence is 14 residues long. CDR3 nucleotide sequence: TGTGCCAGCAGTTTAGGGGGACTAGGAAATGAGCAGTTCTTC. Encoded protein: CASSLGGLGNEQFF.

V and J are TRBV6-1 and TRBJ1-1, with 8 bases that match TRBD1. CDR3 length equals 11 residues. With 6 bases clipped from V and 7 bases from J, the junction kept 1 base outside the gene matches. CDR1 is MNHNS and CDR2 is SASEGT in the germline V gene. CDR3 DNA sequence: TGTGCCAGCAGGACAGGGGTTGAAGCTTTCTTT. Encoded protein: CASRTGVEAFF.

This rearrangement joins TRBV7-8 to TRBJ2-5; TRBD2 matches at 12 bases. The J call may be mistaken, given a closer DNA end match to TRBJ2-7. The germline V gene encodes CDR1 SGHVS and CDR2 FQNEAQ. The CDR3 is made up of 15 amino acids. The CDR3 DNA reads TGTGCCAGCAGCTACCGGACTAGCGGGACCTACGAGCAGTACTTC. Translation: CASSYRTSGTYEQYF.

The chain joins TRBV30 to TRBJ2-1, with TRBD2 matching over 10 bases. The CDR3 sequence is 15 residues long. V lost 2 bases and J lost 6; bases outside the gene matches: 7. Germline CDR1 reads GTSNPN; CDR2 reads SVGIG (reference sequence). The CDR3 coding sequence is TGTGCCTGGAGTTGGGGGACTAGCGAGGTCAATGAGCAGTTCTTC. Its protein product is CAWSWGTSEVNEQFF.

The CDR3 bases are TGTGCCAGCAGTGCGGGTAGCACAGATACGCAGTATTTT. This translates into CASSAGSTDTQYF. The chain combines TRBV6-4 with TRBJ2-3; D uncertain. Germline CDR1 is MRHNA and CDR2 is SNTAGT. The CDR3 consists of 13 residues. Trimming removed 4 bases from V and 0 bases from J, with 5 bases in between.

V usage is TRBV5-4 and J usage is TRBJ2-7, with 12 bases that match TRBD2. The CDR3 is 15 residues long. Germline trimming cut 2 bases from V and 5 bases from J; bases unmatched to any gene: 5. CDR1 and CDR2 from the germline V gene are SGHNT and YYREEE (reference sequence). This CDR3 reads CASSLTSGRKHEQYF. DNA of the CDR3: TGTGCCAGCAGCTTAACTAGCGGGAGGAAACACGAGCAGTACTTC.

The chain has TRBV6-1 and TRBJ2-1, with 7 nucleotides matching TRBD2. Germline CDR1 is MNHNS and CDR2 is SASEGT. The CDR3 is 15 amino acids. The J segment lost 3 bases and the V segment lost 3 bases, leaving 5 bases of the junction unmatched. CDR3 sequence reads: CASSESGGSYNEQFF. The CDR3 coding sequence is TGTGCCAGCAGTGAGAGTGGCGGGAGCTACAATGAGCAGTTCTTC.

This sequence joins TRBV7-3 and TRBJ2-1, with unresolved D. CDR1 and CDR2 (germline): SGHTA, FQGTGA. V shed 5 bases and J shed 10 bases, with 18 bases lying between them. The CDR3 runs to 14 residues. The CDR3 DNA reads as TGTGCCAGCAGCGCCCGCGCGAGTCTGGGCGAGCAGTTCTTC. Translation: CASSARASLGEQFF.